This TCR beta chain was obtained from a study of T-cell memory formation after mild COVID-19. Study results and limitations: SARS-CoV-2 specificity of second-wave clones peaking day 37 was unconfirmed. CD4/CD8 balance characterized clones contracting day 15 to 85, and CD4+ skew characterized later expanders. The study found contracting CD4+ clones mainly in CM and EM and contracting CD8+ clones in EMRA.

The CDR3 consists of 13 residues. Trimming removed 4 bases from V and 0 bases from J, with 9 bases in between. The germline V gene has CDR1 SQVTM and CDR2 ANQGSEA. It was 5'RACE with constant-segment primers that produced the TCR alpha and TCR beta cDNA libraries, which carried sample barcodes and UMIs. TCRdb reprocessed the 5' RACE reads via MiXCR and lists one record per CDR3 protein. Among about 360,000 distinct CDR3 sequences listed, around 15% were seen once. As concerns this clonotype: Antigen unknown.

Sample: PBMCs or a T cell subset sorted from them (not recorded which). This receptor was identified in a man younger than 35 who had mild COVID-19 (a few samples of this study predate the infection). Cell type and time point are not known. The rearrangement joins TRBV29-1 to TRBJ1-1; D is ambiguous. CDR3 sequence reads: CSVVSVMNTEAFF. CDR3 DNA sequence: TGCAGCGTTGTATCCGTCATGAACACTGAAGCTTTCTTT.